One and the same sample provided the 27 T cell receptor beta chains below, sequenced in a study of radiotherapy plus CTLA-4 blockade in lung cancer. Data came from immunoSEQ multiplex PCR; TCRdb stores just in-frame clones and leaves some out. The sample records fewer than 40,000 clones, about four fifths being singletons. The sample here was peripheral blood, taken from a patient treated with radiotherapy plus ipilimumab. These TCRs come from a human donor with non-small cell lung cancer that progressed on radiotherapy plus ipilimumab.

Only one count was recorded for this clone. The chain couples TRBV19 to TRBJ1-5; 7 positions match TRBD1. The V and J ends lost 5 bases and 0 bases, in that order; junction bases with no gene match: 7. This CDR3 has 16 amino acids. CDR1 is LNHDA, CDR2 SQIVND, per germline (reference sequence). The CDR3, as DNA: TGTGCCAGTAGTTTCGGACAGGCCTATAGCAATCAGCCCCAGCATTTT. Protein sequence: CASSFGQAYSNQPQHF.

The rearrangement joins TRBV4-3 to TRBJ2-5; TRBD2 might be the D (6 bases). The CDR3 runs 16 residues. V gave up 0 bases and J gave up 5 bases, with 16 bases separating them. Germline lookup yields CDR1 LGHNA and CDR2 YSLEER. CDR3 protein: CASSQDGRDLGETQYF. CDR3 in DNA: TGCGCCAGCAGCCAAGATGGGCGGGATCTGGGGGAGACCCAGTACTTC.

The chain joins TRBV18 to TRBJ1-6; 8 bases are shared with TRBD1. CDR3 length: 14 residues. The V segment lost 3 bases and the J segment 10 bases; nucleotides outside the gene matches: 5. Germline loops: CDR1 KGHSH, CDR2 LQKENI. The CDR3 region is CASSPDRVISPLHF. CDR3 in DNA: TGTGCCAGCTCACCGGACAGGGTAATATCACCCCTCCACTTT. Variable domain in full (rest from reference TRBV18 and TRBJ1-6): NAGVMQNPRHLVRRRGQEARLRCSPMKGHSHVYWYRQLPEEGLKFMVYLQKENIIDESGMPKERFSAEFPKEGPSILRIQQVVRGDSAAYFCASSPDRVISPLHFGNGTRLTVT.

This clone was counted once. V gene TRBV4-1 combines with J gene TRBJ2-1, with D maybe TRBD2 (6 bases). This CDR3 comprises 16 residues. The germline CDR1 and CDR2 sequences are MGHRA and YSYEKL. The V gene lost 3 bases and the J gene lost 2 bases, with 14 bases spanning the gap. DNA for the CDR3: TGCGCCAGCAGCCACCCTGGCGGGATCGCCTACAATGAGCAGTTCTTC. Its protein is CASSHPGGIAYNEQFF.

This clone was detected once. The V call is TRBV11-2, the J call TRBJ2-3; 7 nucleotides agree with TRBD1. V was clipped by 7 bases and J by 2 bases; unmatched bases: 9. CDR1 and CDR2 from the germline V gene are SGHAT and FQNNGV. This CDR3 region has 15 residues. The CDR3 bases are TGTGCCAGCACCCTAACAGGGGCGATCACAGATACGCAGTATTTT. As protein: CASTLTGAITDTQYF.

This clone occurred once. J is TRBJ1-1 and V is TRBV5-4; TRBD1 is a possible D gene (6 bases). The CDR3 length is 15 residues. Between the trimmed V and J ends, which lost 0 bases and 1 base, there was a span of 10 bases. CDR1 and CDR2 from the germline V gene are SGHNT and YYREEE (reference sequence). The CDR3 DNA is TGTGCCAGCAGCTTGGACGGGACAACGAACACTGAAGCTTTCTTT. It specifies CASSLDGTTNTEAFF.

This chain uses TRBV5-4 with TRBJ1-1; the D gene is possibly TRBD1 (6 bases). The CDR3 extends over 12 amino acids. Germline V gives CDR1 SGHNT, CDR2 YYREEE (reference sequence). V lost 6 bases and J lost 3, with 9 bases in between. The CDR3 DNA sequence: TGTGCCAGCACGGCAGGGGACACTGAAGCTTTCTTT. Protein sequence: CASTAGDTEAFF.

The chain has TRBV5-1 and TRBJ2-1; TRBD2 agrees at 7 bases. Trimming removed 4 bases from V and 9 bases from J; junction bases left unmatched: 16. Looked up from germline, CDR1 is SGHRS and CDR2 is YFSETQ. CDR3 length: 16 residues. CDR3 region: CASSPGFLGERGEQFF. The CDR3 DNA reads TGCGCCAGCAGCCCGGGTTTTTTGGGGGAGCGGGGTGAGCAGTTCTTC.

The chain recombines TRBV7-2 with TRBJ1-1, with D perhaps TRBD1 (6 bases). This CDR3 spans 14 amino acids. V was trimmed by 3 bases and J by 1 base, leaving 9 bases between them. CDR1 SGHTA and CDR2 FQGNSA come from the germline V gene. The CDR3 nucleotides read TGTGCCAGCAGCTTGGGACACCCGAACACTGAAGCTTTCTTT. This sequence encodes CASSLGHPNTEAFF.

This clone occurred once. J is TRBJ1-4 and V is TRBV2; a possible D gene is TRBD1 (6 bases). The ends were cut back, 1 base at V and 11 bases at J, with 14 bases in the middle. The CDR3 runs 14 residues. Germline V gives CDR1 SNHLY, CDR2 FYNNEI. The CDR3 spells CASSEEGEGWKLFF. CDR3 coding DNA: TGTGCCAGCAGTGAAGAGGGGGAGGGGTGGAAACTGTTTTTT.

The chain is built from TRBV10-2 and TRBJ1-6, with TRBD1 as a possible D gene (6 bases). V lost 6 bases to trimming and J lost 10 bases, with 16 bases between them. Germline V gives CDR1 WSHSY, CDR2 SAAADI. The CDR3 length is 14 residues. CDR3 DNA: TGCGCCAGCAGCGGGTCGAGGGGGACGTCACCCCTCCACTTT. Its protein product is CASSGSRGTSPLHF.

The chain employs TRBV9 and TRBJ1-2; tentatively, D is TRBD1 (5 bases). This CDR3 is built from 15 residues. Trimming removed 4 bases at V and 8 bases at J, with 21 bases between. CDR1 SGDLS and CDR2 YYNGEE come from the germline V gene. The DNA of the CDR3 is TGTGCCAGCAGCCCAGACCCCCTCAGCGGGGGGGGCTACACCTTC. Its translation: CASSPDPLSGGGYTF.

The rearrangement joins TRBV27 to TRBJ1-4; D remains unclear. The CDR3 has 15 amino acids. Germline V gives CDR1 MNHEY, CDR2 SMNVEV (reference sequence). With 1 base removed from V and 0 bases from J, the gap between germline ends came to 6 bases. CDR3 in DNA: TGTGCCAGCAGTTTATTCCAGACAACTAATGAAAAACTGTTTTTT. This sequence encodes CASSLFQTTNEKLFF.

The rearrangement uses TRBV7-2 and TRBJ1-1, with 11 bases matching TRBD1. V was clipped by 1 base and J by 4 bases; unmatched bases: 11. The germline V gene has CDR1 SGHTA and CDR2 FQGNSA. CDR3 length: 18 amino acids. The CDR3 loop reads CASSLGFGTGGGGTEAFF. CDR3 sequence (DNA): TGTGCCAGCAGCTTAGGGTTCGGGACAGGGGGTGGGGGCACTGAAGCTTTCTTT.

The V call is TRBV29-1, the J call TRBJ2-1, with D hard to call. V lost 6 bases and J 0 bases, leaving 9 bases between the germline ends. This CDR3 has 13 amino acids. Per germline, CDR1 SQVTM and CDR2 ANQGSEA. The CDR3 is CSVEMSSYNEQFF. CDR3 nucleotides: TGCAGCGTCGAGATGAGCTCCTACAATGAGCAGTTCTTC.

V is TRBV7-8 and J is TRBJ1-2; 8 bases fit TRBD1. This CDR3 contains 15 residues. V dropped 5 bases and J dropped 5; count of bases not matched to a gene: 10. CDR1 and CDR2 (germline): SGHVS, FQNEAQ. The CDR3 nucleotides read TGTGCCAGCAGCCTCCGGGACAGGACACCGTATGGCTACACCTTC. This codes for CASSLRDRTPYGYTF.

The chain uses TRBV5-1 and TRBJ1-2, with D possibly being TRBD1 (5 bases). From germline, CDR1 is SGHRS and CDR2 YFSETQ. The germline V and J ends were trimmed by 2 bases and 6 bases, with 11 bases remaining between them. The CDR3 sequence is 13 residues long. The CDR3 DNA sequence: TGCGCCAGCAGCTTTAAAGACAGAGATGGCTACACCTTC. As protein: CASSFKDRDGYTF.

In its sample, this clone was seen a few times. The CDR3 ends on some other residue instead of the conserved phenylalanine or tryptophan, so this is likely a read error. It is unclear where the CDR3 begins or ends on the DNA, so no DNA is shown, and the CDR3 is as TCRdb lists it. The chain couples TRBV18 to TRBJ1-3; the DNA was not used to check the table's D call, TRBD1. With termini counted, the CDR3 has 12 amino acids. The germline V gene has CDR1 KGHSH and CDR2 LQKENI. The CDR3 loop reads CASSPPQGRWTL.

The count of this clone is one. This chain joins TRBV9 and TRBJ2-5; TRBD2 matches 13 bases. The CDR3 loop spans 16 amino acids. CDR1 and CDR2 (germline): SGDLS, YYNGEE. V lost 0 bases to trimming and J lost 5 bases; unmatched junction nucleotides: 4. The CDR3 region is CASSVAGLAGTETQYF. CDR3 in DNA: TGTGCCAGCAGCGTAGCGGGACTAGCGGGGACGGAGACCCAGTACTTC.

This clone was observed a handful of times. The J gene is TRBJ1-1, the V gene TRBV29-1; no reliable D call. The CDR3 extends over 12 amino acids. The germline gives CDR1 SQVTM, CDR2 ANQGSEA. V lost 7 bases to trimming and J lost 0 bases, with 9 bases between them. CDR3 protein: CSAGMVNTEAFF. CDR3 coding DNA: TGCAGCGCCGGGATGGTGAACACTGAAGCTTTCTTT.

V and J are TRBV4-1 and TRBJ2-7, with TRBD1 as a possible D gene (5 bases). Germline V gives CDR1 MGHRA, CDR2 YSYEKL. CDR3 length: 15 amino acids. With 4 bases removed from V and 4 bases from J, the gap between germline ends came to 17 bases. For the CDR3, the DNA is TGCGCCAGCAGCCCCCTGGTGGGGCAGAGATACGAGCAGTACTTC. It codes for CASSPLVGQRYEQYF.

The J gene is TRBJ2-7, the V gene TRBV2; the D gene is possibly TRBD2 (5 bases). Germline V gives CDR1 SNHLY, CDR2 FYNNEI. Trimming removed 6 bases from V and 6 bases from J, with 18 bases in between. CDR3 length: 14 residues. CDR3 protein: CASRGGLAPGEQYF. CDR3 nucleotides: TGTGCCAGCAGGGGTGGCCTAGCTCCGGGCGAGCAGTACTTC.

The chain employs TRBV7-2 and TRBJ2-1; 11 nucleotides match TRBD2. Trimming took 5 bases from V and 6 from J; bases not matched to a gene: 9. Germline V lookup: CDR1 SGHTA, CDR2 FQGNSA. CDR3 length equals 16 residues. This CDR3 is CASSLLTSGVRNEQFF. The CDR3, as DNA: TGTGCCAGCAGCCTCTTGACTAGCGGGGTCCGCAATGAGCAGTTCTTC.

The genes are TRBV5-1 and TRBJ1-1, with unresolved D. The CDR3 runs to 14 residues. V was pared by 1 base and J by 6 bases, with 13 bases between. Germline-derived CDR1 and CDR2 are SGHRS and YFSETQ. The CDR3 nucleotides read TGCGCCAGCAGCTTGTCGGCGGGGTTGGCTGAAGCTTTCTTT. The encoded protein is CASSLSAGLAEAFF.

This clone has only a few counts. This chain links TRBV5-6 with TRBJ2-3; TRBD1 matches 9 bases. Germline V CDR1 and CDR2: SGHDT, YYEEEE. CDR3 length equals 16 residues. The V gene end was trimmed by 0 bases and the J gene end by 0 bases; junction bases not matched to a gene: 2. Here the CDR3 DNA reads TGTGCCAGCAGCTTGGGGACAGGGGTGAGCACAGATACGCAGTATTTT. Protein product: CASSLGTGVSTDTQYF.

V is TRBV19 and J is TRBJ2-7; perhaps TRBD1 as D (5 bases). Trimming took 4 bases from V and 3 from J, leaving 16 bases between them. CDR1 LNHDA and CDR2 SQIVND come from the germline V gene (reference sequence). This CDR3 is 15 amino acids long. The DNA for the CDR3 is TGTGCCAGTAGTAAAGTGGTAGGGGCAATCTACGAGCAGTACTTC. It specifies CASSKVVGAIYEQYF.

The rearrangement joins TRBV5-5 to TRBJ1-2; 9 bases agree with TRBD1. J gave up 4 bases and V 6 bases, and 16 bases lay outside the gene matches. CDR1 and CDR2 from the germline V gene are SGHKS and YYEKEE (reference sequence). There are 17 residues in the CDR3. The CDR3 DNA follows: TGTGCCAGCACCTACAAGGTGACAGGGGGAAATCCCTATGGCTACACCTTC. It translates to CASTYKVTGGNPYGYTF.